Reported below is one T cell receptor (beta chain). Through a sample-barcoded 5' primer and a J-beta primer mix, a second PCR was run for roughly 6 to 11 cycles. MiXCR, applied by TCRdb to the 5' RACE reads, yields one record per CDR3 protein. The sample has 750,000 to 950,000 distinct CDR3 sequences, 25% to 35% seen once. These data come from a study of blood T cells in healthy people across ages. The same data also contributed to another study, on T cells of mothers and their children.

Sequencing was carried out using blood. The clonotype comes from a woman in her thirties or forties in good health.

The CDR3, as DNA: TGTGCCAGCAGTCTCCGGACAGTCCCCCCCTACGAGCAGTACTTC. Protein: CASSLRTVPPYEQYF. The rearrangement joins TRBV28 to TRBJ2-7; the D gene is possibly TRBD1 (6 bases). Per germline, CDR1 MDHEN and CDR2 SYDVKM. Trimming removed 5 bases from V and 2 bases from J, with 16 bases in between. This CDR3 is built from 15 residues.